Listed here are 29 T cell receptor beta chains from one sample, sequenced in a study of Graves' ophthalmopathy and Graves' hyperthyroidism. Investigators amplified TCR beta CDR3 regions from RNA transcripts. First-round RT-PCR relied on HTBI primers, and a second-round multiplex PCR came next. TCRdb re-analysed the multiplex PCR reads in MiXCR, keeping a single row per CDR3 protein. The data show about 740,000 distinct CDR3 sequences, approximately 40% seen once. Sequencing was performed on peripheral blood. The source is an adult man with Graves' ophthalmopathy.

The rearrangement uses TRBV20-1 and TRBJ1-2; TRBD1 is a possible D gene (6 bases). CDR3 length: 13 amino acids. Looked up from germline, CDR1 is DFQATT and CDR2 is SNEGSKA (reference sequence). V was clipped by 6 bases and J by 8 bases, with 19 bases between them. Here the CDR3 reads CSAADGQYSGYTF. As DNA, the CDR3 is TGCAGTGCAGCCGACGGACAGTATAGCGGCTACACCTTC.

The V gene is TRBV5-1, the J gene TRBJ2-3, with 9 bases matching TRBD2. TRBJ2-7 explains the end of the DNA better; the J call may be wrong. Germline assignment: CDR1 SGHRS and CDR2 YFSETQ. This CDR3 has 15 amino acids. The CDR3 spells CASSEYAGGVDTQYF. Written as DNA, the CDR3 is TGCGCCAGCAGCGAGTATGCGGGAGGGGTAGATACGCAGTACTTC.

The V and J genes are TRBV5-6 and TRBJ1-2; TRBD1 might be the D (5 bases). Trimming pared 4 bases from V and 8 bases from J, leaving 24 bases between. CDR3 length: 16 residues. CDR1 and CDR2 from the germline V gene are SGHDT and YYEEEE. In nucleotides, the CDR3 is TGTGCCAGCAGCCGCCGGGGGACCAGAGCCTTTTTCGGCTACACCTTC. It specifies CASSRRGTRAFFGYTF.

The rearrangement links TRBV20-1 to TRBJ2-7; D is unclear. V gave up 3 bases and J gave up 2 bases, with 14 bases separating them. Germline V lookup: CDR1 DFQATT, CDR2 SNEGSKA (reference sequence). There are 14 residues in the CDR3. The CDR3 sequence is CSASSNRGAYEQYF. The CDR3 nucleotides are TGCAGTGCTAGCTCAAACAGAGGAGCCTACGAGCAGTACTTC.

With respect to this clonotype: An end of the junction differs from the germline gene, which may be a read error. The V call is TRBV10-3, the J call TRBJ1-1; 7 bases agree with TRBD1. CDR3 length equals 15 residues. Per germline, CDR1 ENHRY and CDR2 SYGVKD. The CDR3 loop reads CASSEDRQGEAEAFF. DNA of the CDR3: TGTGCCAGCAGTGAAGACCGACAGGGAGAGGCTGAGGCTTTCTTT.

This clonotype was recorded a few times. V and J are TRBV4-2 and TRBJ2-7, with D uncertain. Germline V gene lookup returns CDR1 LGHNA and CDR2 YNFKEQ. The CDR3 consists of 14 residues. V lost 3 bases, J lost 0 bases, and 9 bases lay in between. This CDR3 is CASSHVGPSYEQYF. CDR3 sequence (DNA): TGTGCCAGCAGCCATGTTGGACCCTCCTACGAGCAGTACTTC.

The table lists this clonotype with a few counts. An end of the junction does not agree with germline; a read error may underlie this. V is TRBV2 and J is TRBJ2-7, with TRBD1 matching over 12 bases. This CDR3 contains 12 residues. CDR1 is SNHLY, CDR2 FYNNEI, per germline. This chain's CDR3 is CASRDRGPGRAF. For the CDR3, the DNA is TGTGCCAGCCGGGACAGGGGGCCAGGGAGGGCCTTC.

With respect to this clonotype: One end of the junction does not line up with germline, which may come from a read error. V and J are TRBV9 and TRBJ2-2; D remains ambiguous. The germline V gene encodes CDR1 SGDLS and CDR2 YYNGEE. CDR3 length: 14 residues. CDR3 amino acids: CVSSVDSLTGELFF. CDR3 DNA: TGTGTCAGCAGCGTAGATTCCCTCACCGGGGAGCTGTTTTTT.

The table lists this clonotype with many counts. The rearrangement joins TRBV29-1 to TRBJ1-4, with a tentative D call TRBD1 (6 bases). Germline V lookup: CDR1 SQVTM, CDR2 ANQGSEA. This CDR3 is built from 11 residues. V lost 0 bases and J lost 13, with 9 bases in between. CDR3 region: CSVEDSRGLFF. The DNA of the CDR3 is TGCAGCGTTGAAGATAGCAGGGGACTGTTTTTT.

The chain uses TRBV12-3 or TRBV12-4 and TRBJ2-5; 9 bases line up with TRBD2. V was pared by 3 bases and J by 5 bases, with 16 bases of the junction left unmatched. This CDR3 region has 18 residues. The CDR3 region is CASSFVYSGGGSKETQYF. The CDR3 DNA sequence: TGTGCCAGCAGTTTTGTCTATAGCGGGGGAGGGTCAAAGGAGACCCAGTACTTC.

This clonotype appeared many times. The chain uses TRBV9 and TRBJ1-4; D not certain. Germline CDR1 SGDLS, CDR2 YYNGEE. With 3 bases removed from V and 0 bases from J, the gap between germline ends came to 6 bases. The CDR3 runs to 14 residues. In nucleotides, the CDR3 is TGTGCCAGCAGCGCAGCAGCAACTAATGAAAAACTGTTTTTT. Translation gives CASSAAATNEKLFF. Full variable domain (outside the CDR3, taken from reference TRBV9 and TRBJ1-4): DSGVTQTPKHLITATGQRVTLRCSPRSGDLSVYWYQQSLDQGLQFLIQYYNGEERAKGNILERFSAQQFPDLHSELNLSSLELGDSALYFCASSAAATNEKLFFGSGTQLSVL.

This clonotype came up once. This chain connects TRBV7-9 to TRBJ1-1, with D possibly being TRBD1 (5 bases). Germline lookup yields CDR1 SEHNR and CDR2 FQNEAQ (reference sequence). The CDR3 contains 14 residues. V was cut by 6 bases and J by 1 base, with 12 bases left in between. As DNA, the CDR3 is TGTGCCAGCAGATATAAAGGGGAGAACACTGAAGCTTTCTTT. This sequence encodes CASRYKGENTEAFF.

Comments on this clonotype: This clone may be a read error of a much larger clone one base away. The V and J genes are TRBV11-2 and TRBJ1-6, with D possibly matching TRBD1 (5 bases). Per germline, CDR1 SGHAT and CDR2 FQNNGV. CDR3 length: 14 amino acids. For the CDR3, the DNA is TGTGCCAGCCACGAGGGGCGGAATAATTCACCCCACCACTTT. It translates to CASHEGRNNSPHHF.

The chain employs TRBV2 and TRBJ1-2; 11 bases align to TRBD1. Trimming removed 6 bases from V and 3 bases from J; junction bases left unmatched: 6. The length of the CDR3 is 15 residues. Per germline, CDR1 SNHLY and CDR2 FYNNEI. CDR3 bases: TGTGCCAGCAGGGACGGGACAGGGGGTGACTATGGCTACACCTTC. Protein: CASRDGTGGDYGYTF.

The rearrangement links TRBV9 to TRBJ1-2; unclear D gene. Trimming stripped 5 bases from V and 1 base from J, with 12 bases between. This CDR3 has 14 residues. Germline CDR1 and CDR2: SGDLS and YYNGEE. The CDR3 DNA is TGTGCCAGCAGTCTGTCGATGGGTAACTATGGCTACACCTTC. Protein product: CASSLSMGNYGYTF.

This clonotype was counted a few times. The V gene is TRBV11-1, the J gene TRBJ2-2, with 7 bases identical to TRBD1. Germline values: CDR1 SGHAT, CDR2 FQDESV (reference sequence). V dropped 5 bases and J dropped 5; count of bases not matched to a gene: 11. This CDR3 has 16 amino acids. DNA of the CDR3: TGTGCCAGCAGCACTAGTGACAGGGTACGGACCGGGGAGCTGTTTTTT. Translated: CASSTSDRVRTGELFF.

The rearrangement links TRBV24-1 to TRBJ2-7; 10 bases agree with TRBD1. Germline V CDR1 and CDR2: KGHDR, SFDVKD. The V segment lost 4 bases and the J segment 5 bases; nucleotides outside the gene matches: 7. CDR3 length: 15 residues. The CDR3: CATSDPGTGDHEQYF. The DNA for the CDR3 is TGTGCCACCAGTGACCCAGGGACAGGGGACCACGAGCAGTACTTC.

In this sample, this clonotype turned up many times. The rearrangement uses TRBV29-1 and TRBJ2-7; D is perhaps TRBD1 (5 bases). This CDR3 contains 13 residues. The ends were cut back, 2 bases at V and 2 bases at J, with 10 bases in the middle. CDR1 is SQVTM, CDR2 ANQGSEA, per germline. The CDR3 DNA follows: TGCAGCGTTGAATCGGACAAGACCTACGAGCAGTACTTC. Translated, it gives CSVESDKTYEQYF.

The gene calls are TRBV12-3 or TRBV12-4 and TRBJ2-1, with a weak D call TRBD1 (6 bases). Trimming cost V 3 bases and J 9 bases, with 15 bases left between them. CDR3 length: 14 residues. CDR3 sequence: CASSFGGVGGEQFF. The DNA for the CDR3 is TGTGCCAGCAGTTTTGGGGGCGTTGGTGGTGAGCAGTTCTTC.

In this sample, this clonotype turned up a few times. The genes are TRBV28 and TRBJ1-1; weak D call: TRBD1 (5 bases). V shed 5 bases and J shed 4 bases, with 17 bases lying between them. Germline V gene lookup returns CDR1 MDHEN and CDR2 SYDVKM. The CDR3 loop spans 15 amino acids. The CDR3 loop is CASSPLRGPSTEAFF. CDR3 bases: TGTGCCAGCAGTCCGTTGAGGGGCCCGTCCACTGAAGCTTTCTTT.

This clonotype was seen a few times. The J gene is TRBJ1-1, the V gene TRBV2; D not resolved. The CDR3 loop spans 14 amino acids. The V gene's germline CDR1 is SNHLY and CDR2 FYNNEI. V was cut by 5 bases and J by 3 bases, with 13 bases left in between. For the CDR3, the DNA is TGTGCCAGCAGTCTCGGTCTGGCGGACACTGAAGCTTTCTTT. It yields the protein CASSLGLADTEAFF.

This clonotype came up many times. The chain joins TRBV14 to TRBJ2-7; 8 bases match TRBD1. The V and J ends lost 4 bases and 8 bases, in that order; junction bases with no gene match: 4. CDR3 length equals 12 residues. In germline, CDR1 is SGHDN, CDR2 FVKESK. The CDR3 DNA sequence: TGTGCCAGCAGCCGGGACAGGATAAAGCAGTACTTC. Translating it yields CASSRDRIKQYF. Supplemented by reference TRBV14 and TRBJ2-7, the full variable domain reads EAGVTQFPSHSVIEKGQTVTLRCDPISGHDNLYWYRRVMGKEIKFLLHFVKESKQDESGMPNNRFLAERTGGTYSTLKVQPAELEDSGVYFCASSRDRIKQYFGPGTRLTVT.

The chain is built from TRBV12-3 or TRBV12-4 and TRBJ1-2; TRBD1 agrees at 8 bases. J lost 3 bases, V lost 5 bases, and 8 bases had no gene match. This CDR3 spans 15 amino acids. In DNA, the CDR3 is TGTGCCAGCAGTCAATCCGGGACAGGTGACTATGGCTACACCTTC. It encodes CASSQSGTGDYGYTF.

This clonotype came up many times. This chain links TRBV9 with TRBJ1-2, with 11 bases matching TRBD1. Germline V gene data show CDR1 as SGDLS and CDR2 as YYNGEE. With V trimmed by 3 bases and J by 6 bases, 1 base remained unmatched. CDR3 length: 13 residues. CDR3 residues: CASSEGQGDGYTF. The CDR3 DNA follows: TGTGCCAGCAGCGAGGGACAGGGGGATGGCTACACCTTC.

The CDR3 nucleotides are TGTGCCACCAGTGCCCTGGGCCGGACAGGGTTGTTAGGCAATCAGCCCCAGCATTTT. Translating it yields CATSALGRTGLLGNQPQHF. This chain joins TRBV24-1 and TRBJ1-5; 8 bases are a match to TRBD1. CDR1 and CDR2 from the germline V gene are KGHDR and SFDVKD. The CDR3 extends over 19 amino acids. V trimming: 5 bases; J trimming: 2 bases; junction bases outside the gene matches: 16.

This chain connects TRBV24-1 to TRBJ1-2; possible D gene TRBD1, 6 bases. Between the trimmed V and J ends, which lost 7 bases and 1 base, there was a span of 9 bases. Germline V CDR1 and CDR2: KGHDR, SFDVKD. The CDR3 covers 13 residues. The CDR3 reads CATSSGDNYGYTF. The CDR3 nucleotides read TGTGCCACCAGCTCAGGGGATAACTATGGCTACACCTTC.

This rearrangement joins TRBV19 to TRBJ1-2, with 7 bases lining up with TRBD1. V gave up 1 base and J gave up 3 bases; unmatched junction bases: 5. This CDR3 has 15 amino acids. Germline loops: CDR1 LNHDA, CDR2 SQIVND (reference sequence). CDR3 loop: CASSIAWDSYYGYTF. CDR3 DNA: TGTGCCAGTAGTATAGCCTGGGACAGCTACTATGGCTACACCTTC.

This chain uses TRBV10-3 with TRBJ1-1; 12 bases fit TRBD1. CDR3 length equals 16 residues. With 5 bases clipped from V and 3 bases from J, the junction kept 7 bases outside the gene matches. CDR1 and CDR2 from the germline V gene are ENHRY and SYGVKD. CDR3 region: CAISTGQGAGDTEAFF. In DNA, the CDR3 is TGTGCCATCAGTACGGGACAGGGGGCCGGAGACACTGAAGCTTTCTTT.

The J gene is TRBJ2-5, the V gene TRBV30; TRBD1 agrees at 7 bases. The CDR3 covers 15 residues. Germline V gene sequence: CDR1 GTSNPN, CDR2 SVGIG (reference sequence). V lost 0 bases and J lost 4; bases outside the gene matches: 8. The CDR3 DNA follows: TGTGCCTGGAGTGTAAAGGGGGCCGGGTTAGAGACCCAGTACTTC. It encodes CAWSVKGAGLETQYF.